The next 23 T cell receptor beta chains were all read from a single sample in a study of blood T cells in healthy people across ages. Primed by a sample-barcoded 5' primer and a J-beta primer mix, a second PCR proceeded for 7 to 11 cycles. MiXCR, run by TCRdb on the 5' RACE reads, gives a single entry per CDR3 protein. The repertoire consists of 1.5 million to 2 million distinct CDR3 sequences, with roughly 27% occurring once and the leading ten covering roughly 8.2%. The sequenced sample was blood. All receptors derive from a woman aged 25-40 years in good health.

This clonotype was picked up a small number of times. The chain links TRBV12-3 or TRBV12-4 to TRBJ1-1; tentative D call: TRBD1 (6 bases). The CDR3 has 15 residues. Trimming took off 5 bases at V and 0 bases at J, with 13 bases between the two ends. In DNA, the CDR3 is TGTGCCAGCAGTCGACAGGTTACGATGAACACTGAAGCTTTCTTT. Encoded protein: CASSRQVTMNTEAFF.

Only a few counts were recorded for this clonotype. The rearrangement links TRBV12-3 or TRBV12-4 to TRBJ1-5, with D perhaps TRBD1 (5 bases). Trimming pared 7 bases from V and 6 bases from J, leaving 19 bases between. The CDR3 runs 15 residues. Written as DNA, the CDR3 is TGTGCCAGCAACTCCCTGGGGCAGCTCCCTCAGCCCCAGCATTTT. This encodes CASNSLGQLPQPQHF.

V usage is TRBV5-1 and J usage is TRBJ2-1; D possibly matches TRBD1 or TRBD2 (5 bases each). TRBJ2-7 explains the end of the DNA better; the J call may be wrong. The CDR3 runs 14 residues. Germline lookup yields CDR1 SGHRS and CDR2 YFSETQ. The CDR3 sequence is CASTGTRSYNEQYF. The DNA for the CDR3 is TGCGCCAGCACCGGGACCCGCTCCTACAATGAGCAGTACTTC.

V is TRBV20-1 and J is TRBJ2-7; D is undetermined. The CDR3 is 11 residues long. Between the trimmed V and J ends, which lost 4 bases and 3 bases, there was a span of 7 bases. CDR1 and CDR2 (germline): DFQATT, SNEGSKA (reference sequence). CDR3 sequence (DNA): TGCAGTGCTAAAGGGTTCTACGAGCAGTACTTC. Encoded protein: CSAKGFYEQYF.

The chain joins TRBV9 to TRBJ2-3, with D unclear. The CDR3 consists of 13 residues. V lost 3 bases and J 3 bases, leaving 8 bases between the germline ends. Germline assignment: CDR1 SGDLS and CDR2 YYNGEE. Here the CDR3 reads CASSALETDTQYF. The CDR3 DNA reads as TGTGCCAGCAGCGCTCTAGAGACAGATACGCAGTATTTT.

Notes on this clonotype: A much larger clone sits a single nucleotide away, making a read error possible. The V gene is TRBV7-2, the J gene TRBJ2-4, with a tentative D call TRBD2 (6 bases). Germline loops: CDR1 SGHTA, CDR2 FQGNSA. The CDR3 consists of 15 residues. Trimming took 4 bases from V and 13 from J, leaving 23 bases between them. CDR3 sequence reads: CASSSPGTAYNEQYF. DNA for the CDR3: TGTGCCAGCAGCTCCCCCGGGACTGCCTACAATGAGCAGTACTTC.

The chain uses TRBV20-1 and TRBJ1-4; 7 bases match TRBD1. Trimming at V came to 6 bases and at J to 0 bases, leaving 13 bases not matched to a gene. The CDR3 consists of 17 residues. Germline CDR1 reads DFQATT; CDR2 reads SNEGSKA (reference sequence). The CDR3 sequence is CSATNPGTDTTNEKLFF. DNA for the CDR3: TGCAGTGCGACCAATCCCGGGACAGATACAACTAATGAAAAACTGTTTTTT.

The sample holds a few counts of this clonotype. The genes are TRBV7-2 and TRBJ2-5; TRBD2 agrees at 16 bases. With 4 bases clipped from V and 0 bases from J, the junction kept 11 bases outside the gene matches. Germline CDR1 and CDR2: SGHTA and FQGNSA. The CDR3 contains 20 residues. CDR3 amino acids: CASSSDGPGLAGGYQETQYF. The CDR3 DNA follows: TGTGCCAGCAGCTCAGACGGTCCGGGACTAGCGGGGGGGTACCAAGAGACCCAGTACTTC.

The V and J genes are TRBV7-6 and TRBJ2-2, with TRBD1 matching over 7 bases. The length of the CDR3 is 14 residues. Trimming cost V 4 bases and J 3 bases; bases outside gene matches: 2. Germline CDR1 reads SGHVS; CDR2 reads FNYEAQ. The CDR3 loop reads CASSYGQDTGELFF. DNA of the CDR3: TGTGCCAGCAGCTACGGACAGGACACCGGGGAGCTGTTTTTT.

V and J are TRBV9 and TRBJ2-7; 8 bases are shared with TRBD2. Trimming cost V 3 bases and J 4 bases; bases outside gene matches: 12. CDR3 length: 16 amino acids. Per germline, CDR1 SGDLS and CDR2 YYNGEE. CDR3 amino acids: CASSGGAGEKSYEQYF. DNA of the CDR3: TGTGCCAGCAGCGGGGGAGCGGGGGAGAAATCTTACGAGCAGTACTTC.

V is TRBV24-1 and J is TRBJ2-3; 7 bases are a match to TRBD2. This CDR3 is built from 16 residues. Germline V gene data show CDR1 as KGHDR and CDR2 as SFDVKD. After removal of 3 bases from V and 2 bases from J, the junction contained 7 bases not matched to a gene. CDR3 in DNA: TGTGCCACCAGTGATGAGACTAGCAGCTACACAGATACGCAGTATTTT. Amino acid sequence: CATSDETSSYTDTQYF.

The V and J genes are TRBV20-1 and TRBJ2-1; D gene uncertain. The CDR3 is made up of 15 amino acids. With 2 bases removed from V and 0 bases from J, the gap between germline ends came to 11 bases. Germline CDR1 and CDR2: DFQATT and SNEGSKA (reference sequence). The CDR3 sequence: CSARSSRSSYNEQFF. The CDR3 nucleotides read TGCAGTGCTAGAAGTAGCCGTAGCTCCTACAATGAGCAGTTCTTC.

The chain uses TRBV4-1 and TRBJ1-2; tentatively, D is TRBD1 (5 bases). This CDR3 is built from 15 residues. Trimming took 1 base from V and 3 from J, leaving 12 bases between them. Germline CDR1 is MGHRA and CDR2 is YSYEKL. The CDR3 region is CASSQVQGSDYGYTF. The CDR3 bases are TGCGCCAGCAGCCAAGTTCAGGGTTCAGACTATGGCTACACCTTC.

In DNA form, the CDR3 reads TGTGCCAGCAGAGTCGACAGGGTCGAAGAGACCCAGTACTTC. It yields the protein CASRVDRVEETQYF. The chain is built from TRBV13 and TRBJ2-5, with 7 bases aligning to TRBD1. The length of the CDR3 is 14 residues. With 6 bases clipped from V and 3 bases from J, the junction kept 7 bases outside the gene matches. CDR1 is PRHDT, CDR2 FYEKMQ, per germline (reference sequence).

This clonotype was seen a handful of times. V and J are TRBV4-1 and TRBJ1-4, with no clear D. The CDR3 has 15 residues. V was trimmed by 0 bases and J by 5 bases, leaving 10 bases between them. Germline lookup yields CDR1 MGHRA and CDR2 YSYEKL. In nucleotides, the CDR3 is TGCGCCAGCAGCCAAGAGACCGCTCGGAATGAAAAACTGTTTTTT. It translates to CASSQETARNEKLFF.

The chain combines TRBV6-6 with TRBJ2-7, with D perhaps being TRBD1 or TRBD2 (6 bases each). The CDR3 has 15 amino acids. Looked up from germline, CDR1 is MNHNY and CDR2 is SVGAGI (reference sequence). V dropped 2 bases and J dropped 3 bases, with 14 bases sitting between them. CDR3 in amino acids: CASSYGGTSNYEQYF. The CDR3 coding sequence is TGTGCCAGCAGTTACGGCGGGACATCTAACTACGAGCAGTACTTC.

On this clonotype: A much more abundant neighbour one base away suggests this may be a read error. The chain employs TRBV5-1 and TRBJ2-1; 9 bases fit TRBD1. Looked up from germline, CDR1 is SGHRS and CDR2 is YFSETQ. CDR3 length: 16 amino acids. The junction had 20 bases not matched to a gene; V was cut back by 7 bases and J by 12 bases. The CDR3 coding sequence is TGCGCCAGCGGCATGAGAACAGGGGGCGCGGGCGGCGCGCAGTTCTTC. The encoded protein is CASGMRTGGAGGAQFF.

The V and J genes are TRBV2 and TRBJ1-1; 9 positions agree with TRBD1. Germline V CDR1 and CDR2: SNHLY, FYNNEI. Trimming took 6 bases from V and 5 from J; bases not matched to a gene: 7. This CDR3 spans 14 amino acids. The CDR3 here is CASRGTGLATEAFF. The CDR3 nucleotides are TGTGCCAGCAGGGGGACAGGGCTGGCAACTGAAGCTTTCTTT.

This clonotype appeared once. Without the conserved terminal phenylalanine or tryptophan, this CDR3 likely stems from a read error. The genes are TRBV3-1 and TRBJ2-1, with unresolved D. CDR3 length: 14 amino acids. V gave up 1 base and J gave up 8 bases, with 12 bases separating them. Germline V CDR1 and CDR2: LGHDT, YNNKEL (reference sequence). CDR3 nucleotide sequence: TGTGCCAGCAGCCAAGTTCCTAGTGTCTATGAGCAGTTCTTA. Protein product: CASSQVPSVYEQFL.

About this clonotype: A much larger clone lies a single base off, so this may be a read error. The V call is TRBV25-1, the J call TRBJ2-5, with a possible D match to TRBD1 (5 bases). Germline V gene data show CDR1 as MGHDK and CDR2 as SYGVNS. V was pared by 4 bases and J by 4 bases, with 13 bases between. The length of the CDR3 is 14 residues. DNA for the CDR3: TGTGCCAGCAGTGGCAAGGGGTTGAGAGAGACCCAGTACTTC. This translates into CASSGKGLRETQYF.

V usage is TRBV7-2 and J usage is TRBJ2-5; weak D call: TRBD2 (6 bases). There are 11 residues in the CDR3. Trimming pared 5 bases from V and 13 bases from J, leaving 14 bases between. Germline V lookup: CDR1 SGHTA, CDR2 FQGNSA. Written as DNA, the CDR3 is TGTGCCAGCAGCGCATTAACCGGGAGGTACTTC. This sequence encodes CASSALTGRYF. The full variable domain, its missing parts supplied by reference TRBV7-2 and TRBJ2-5, is GAGVSQSPSNKVTEKGKDVELRCDPISGHTALYWYRQSLGQGLEFLIYFQGNSAPDKSGLPSDRFSAERTGGSVSTLTIQRTQQEDSAVYLCASSALTGRYFGPGTRLLVL.

This clonotype showed up just a few times. V and J are TRBV12-3 or TRBV12-4 and TRBJ2-7, with D perhaps matching TRBD1 (6 bases). V lost 6 bases to trimming and J lost 5 bases, with 14 bases between them. The CDR3 spans 13 residues. The CDR3 nucleotides are TGTGCCAGCAGCATGGGACAAGCAAACGAGCAGTACTTC. Translating it yields CASSMGQANEQYF.

This clonotype showed up many times. The chain couples TRBV7-9 to TRBJ2-5; 7 nucleotides align to TRBD1. The CDR3 has 13 residues. With V trimmed by 6 bases and J by 5 bases, 6 bases remained unmatched. In germline, CDR1 is SEHNR, CDR2 FQNEAQ (reference sequence). The DNA for the CDR3 is TGTGCCAGCAGACTGACAGGGCCGGAGACCCAGTACTTC. Its translation is CASRLTGPETQYF.